This T cell receptor (beta chain) was captured by sequencing in a study of shared clonotypes between healthy human individuals. Each CD8 memory set brought CD45RO+ cells together with CCR7-negative CD45RA+ TemRA cells. The protocol was immunoSEQ multiplex PCR, while the TCRdb copy is restricted to in-frame clones and leaves out a portion. The sample consists of fewer than 850,000 clones, about 90% of them appearing once. In regard to this clone: Its target is not known.

Study-wide results and limits: Non-shared clonotypes showed lower generation probabilities than clonotypes common to all four donors.

The CDR3 sequence is 16 residues long. The TCR comes from a man younger than 35 in good health. Some clones in this sample may be carry-over from other donors' samples. The specimen was memory CD8+ T cells from PBMCs. The subset is: CD45RO+ cells pooled with CCR7-negative TemRA cells. The chain couples TRBV21-1 to TRBJ1-5. TRBV21-1 is listed as a pseudogene. The CDR3 reads CASSSPCCHSNQPQHF. The CDR3 DNA reads TGTGCCAGCAGCTCCCCATGCTGCCATAGCAATCAGCCCCAGCATTTT.